This T cell receptor beta chain derives from a study of OX40 agonist ivuxolimab in advanced cancers. Anyone with autoimmune disease history or systemic immunosuppression was excluded. Drawing of blood for sampling happened at baseline, at cycle 4 day 1, and at cycle 7 day 1. This clone was detected once. What it binds is unknown. Germline assignment: CDR1 SGHDT and CDR2 YYEEEE. The CDR3 has 15 amino acids. V was trimmed by 0 bases and J by 7 bases, leaving 14 bases between them. Study results and caveats: Antigen specificity was not determined for the expanded peripheral T cells. In CD8+ T cells, expanded clones were on average more numerous than in CD4+.

TCRdb keeps only in-frame clones here, not all; method: immunoSEQ multiplex PCR. The table has about 77,000 clones, roughly 87% seen once. The V and J genes are TRBV5-6 and TRBJ2-4, with a possible D match to TRBD1 (5 bases). Source: CD4+ or CD8+ T cells sorted from blood, taken in a trial of the OX40 agonist ivuxolimab. This clonotype originated in an adult with an advanced solid tumor such as melanoma, head and neck, liver or kidney cancer. This CDR3 is CASSLDQLGRNIQYF. For the CDR3, the DNA is TGTGCCAGCAGCTTGGACCAGTTGGGGCGGAACATTCAGTACTTC.